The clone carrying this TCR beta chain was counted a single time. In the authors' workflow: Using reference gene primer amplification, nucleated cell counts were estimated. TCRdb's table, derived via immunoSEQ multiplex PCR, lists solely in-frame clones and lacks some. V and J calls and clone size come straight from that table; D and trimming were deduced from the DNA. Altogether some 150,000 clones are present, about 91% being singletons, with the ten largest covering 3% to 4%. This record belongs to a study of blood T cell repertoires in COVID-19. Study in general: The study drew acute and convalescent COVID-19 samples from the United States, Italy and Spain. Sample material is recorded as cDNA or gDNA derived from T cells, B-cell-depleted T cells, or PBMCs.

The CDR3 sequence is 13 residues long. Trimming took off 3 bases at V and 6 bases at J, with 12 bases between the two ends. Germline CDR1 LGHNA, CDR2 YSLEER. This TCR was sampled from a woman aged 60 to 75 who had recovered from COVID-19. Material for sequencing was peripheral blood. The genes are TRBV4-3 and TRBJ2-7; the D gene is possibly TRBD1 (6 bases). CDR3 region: CASSQTRGSEQYF. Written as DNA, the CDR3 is TGCGCCAGCAGCCAGACCAGGGGTTCCGAGCAGTACTTC.